The 18 T cell receptor beta chains listed next were all sequenced from one sample in a study of T cell changes during pregnancy in multiple sclerosis. Clones were read by immunoSEQ multiplex PCR, and TCRdb kept only the in-frame ones, dropping some. The sample carries about 61,000 clones, 88% recorded once. The sample consisted of peripheral blood, taken in the first trimester of pregnancy. These receptors came from a female donor with multiple sclerosis, enrolled in a pregnancy study.

In this sample, this clone turned up a few times. The chain combines TRBV30 with TRBJ1-1; D is possibly TRBD1 (6 bases). The CDR3 runs 13 residues. V was cut by 7 bases and J by 1 base, with 13 bases left in between. CDR1 and CDR2 from the germline V gene are GTSNPN and SVGIG (reference sequence). The CDR3 loop reads CAFRNRANTEAFF. The CDR3 DNA follows: TGTGCCTTCAGAAACAGGGCGAACACTGAAGCTTTCTTT. Variable domain in full (rest from reference TRBV30 and TRBJ1-1): SQTIHQWPATLVQPVGSPLSLECTVEGTSNPNLYWYRQAAGRGLQLLFYSVGIGQISSEVPQNLSASRPQDRQFILSSKKLLLSDSGFYLCAFRNRANTEAFFGQGTRLTVV.

The CDR3 region is CASSLEGGGNTIYF. The CDR3 DNA reads as TGCGCCAGCAGCTTGGAAGGAGGAGGAAACACCATATATTTT. The chain employs TRBV5-1 and TRBJ1-3; unclear D gene. Trimming took off 0 bases at V and 4 bases at J, with 8 bases between the two ends. CDR3 size: 14 residues. CDR1 is SGHRS and CDR2 is YFSETQ in the germline V gene.

The CDR3 spells CASILGAGVYEQYF. DNA for the CDR3: TGTGCCAGCATCCTGGGAGCGGGAGTCTACGAGCAGTACTTC. The chain carries TRBV6-6 and TRBJ2-7, with 8 bases lining up with TRBD2. The J segment lost 3 bases and the V segment lost 7 bases, leaving 8 bases of the junction unmatched. The CDR3 loop spans 14 amino acids. The V gene's germline CDR1 is MNHNY and CDR2 SVGAGI (reference sequence).

The chain recombines TRBV5-1 with TRBJ2-5, with a possible D match to TRBD2 (7 bases). This CDR3 is 15 amino acids long. From germline, CDR1 is SGHRS and CDR2 YFSETQ. Trimming cost V 0 bases and J 4 bases, with 13 bases left between them. Here the CDR3 reads CASSLALGGGETQYF. The CDR3 DNA follows: TGCGCCAGCAGCTTGGCCTTAGGGGGGGGAGAGACCCAGTACTTC.

The CDR3 coding sequence is TGCGCCAGCAGCTTGGGACAGGAGAATGGCTACACCTTC. It yields the protein CASSLGQENGYTF. The V gene is TRBV5-1, the J gene TRBJ1-2; D perhaps matches TRBD1 (6 bases). Per germline, CDR1 SGHRS and CDR2 YFSETQ. This CDR3 contains 13 residues. V lost 0 bases and J 6 bases, leaving 9 bases between the germline ends.

The chain has TRBV6-5 and TRBJ2-7, with TRBD1 as a possible D gene (6 bases). Trimming took off 10 bases at V and 1 base at J, with 14 bases between the two ends. The CDR3 spans 13 residues. Germline-derived CDR1 and CDR2 are MNHEY and SVGAGI. The CDR3 is CATHRQASYEQYF. The CDR3 bases are TGTGCCACCCACCGACAGGCTTCCTACGAGCAGTACTTC.

The CDR3 spells CASSQEPGNYEAFF. The DNA for the CDR3 is TGCGCCAGCAGCCAAGAACCAGGGAACTATGAAGCTTTCTTT. The V gene is TRBV4-1, the J gene TRBJ1-1; TRBD1 might be the D (5 bases). Per germline, CDR1 MGHRA and CDR2 YSYEKL. The ends were cut back, 0 bases at V and 7 bases at J, with 12 bases in the middle. The CDR3 covers 14 residues.

The rearrangement links TRBV2 to TRBJ1-5, with D unresolved. Germline CDR1 is SNHLY and CDR2 is FYNNEI. Trimming took 4 bases from V and 0 from J, leaving 7 bases between them. The CDR3 length is 14 residues. The CDR3 region has the DNA TGTGCCAGCAGTGTACAGTATAGCAATCAGCCCCAGCATTTT. Its translation is CASSVQYSNQPQHF. Complete variable domain (other parts from reference TRBV2 and TRBJ1-5): EPEVTQTPSHQVTQMGQEVILRCVPISNHLYFYWYRQILGQKVEFLVSFYNNEISEKSEIFDDQFSVERPDGSNFTLKIRSTKLEDSAMYFCASSVQYSNQPQHFGDGTRLSIL.

This sequence joins TRBV18 and TRBJ2-7; 10 bases match TRBD1. There are 15 residues in the CDR3. The germline V gene has CDR1 KGHSH and CDR2 LQKENI. V dropped 2 bases and J dropped 5; count of bases not matched to a gene: 6. The CDR3 protein is CASSPGTGEGDEQYF. The CDR3 DNA reads as TGTGCCAGCTCACCAGGGACAGGGGAAGGGGACGAGCAGTACTTC.

The chain has TRBV9 and TRBJ2-1, with a tentative D call TRBD2 (6 bases). The CDR3 is 13 residues long. V lost 0 bases and J lost 12, with 13 bases in between. Germline values: CDR1 SGDLS, CDR2 YYNGEE. CDR3: CASSVALRDGQFF. Here the CDR3 DNA reads TGTGCCAGCAGCGTAGCTTTGCGGGACGGGCAGTTCTTC.

This clone was counted a single time. V and J are TRBV18 and TRBJ2-5, with a possible D match to TRBD2 (7 bases). Germline V gene lookup returns CDR1 KGHSH and CDR2 LQKENI. Between the trimmed V and J ends, which lost 8 bases and 1 base, there was a span of 20 bases. CDR3 length equals 16 residues. CDR3 in amino acids: CASRTRGALGQETQYF. The DNA of the CDR3 is TGTGCCAGCCGAACACGGGGGGCGCTGGGCCAAGAGACCCAGTACTTC.

The chain couples TRBV6-1 to TRBJ1-1; a possible D gene is TRBD1 (5 bases). CDR3 length equals 13 residues. Looked up from germline, CDR1 is MNHNS and CDR2 is SASEGT. Trimming shortened V by 5 bases and J by 1 base, and 8 bases separated the two germline ends. The CDR3 protein is CASSTRENTEAFF. Here the CDR3 DNA reads TGTGCCAGCAGTACCAGGGAGAACACTGAAGCTTTCTTT.

The rearrangement joins TRBV4-1 to TRBJ2-7, with TRBD1 matching 7 bases. V lost 1 base, J lost 2 bases, and 5 bases stayed unmatched. The germline V gene has CDR1 MGHRA and CDR2 YSYEKL. This CDR3 is built from 15 residues. The DNA for the CDR3 is TGCGCCAGCAGCCAAGCCTCGACAGGGACCTACGAGCAGTACTTC. Its translation: CASSQASTGTYEQYF.

This chain connects TRBV7-6 to TRBJ1-6; D is perhaps TRBD1 (5 bases). The CDR3 totals 13 residues. V lost 5 bases to trimming and J lost 10 bases, with 12 bases between them. Germline V gives CDR1 SGHVS, CDR2 FNYEAQ. CDR3 bases: TGTGCCAGCAGCGCTTCGGGGGGATCACCCCTCCACTTT. Protein product: CASSASGGSPLHF.

The table lists this clone with a count of one. This chain connects TRBV7-3 to TRBJ2-5; TRBD2 aligns across 11 bases. The CDR3 contains 17 residues. Germline CDR1 and CDR2: SGHTA and FQGTGA. J was trimmed by 1 base and V by 1 base; bases with no gene match: 5. The CDR3 is CASSLSGGTSGQETQYF. The DNA for the CDR3 is TGTGCCAGCAGCTTAAGTGGCGGGACTAGCGGCCAAGAGACCCAGTACTTC.

Concerning this clone itself: A much larger clone differs from this one at a single base, so this may be a read error. V and J are TRBV4-3 and TRBJ1-2; tentative D call: TRBD1 (5 bases). Germline CDR1 is LGHNA and CDR2 is YSLEER. This CDR3 has 13 amino acids. V was shortened by 0 bases and J by 4 bases, with 6 bases between the two germline ends. DNA of the CDR3: TGCGCCAGCAGCCAAGACAGGGCCTATGGCTACACCTTC. It yields the protein CASSQDRAYGYTF.

The chain carries TRBV30 and TRBJ2-7; TRBD1 aligns across 9 bases. V gave up 7 bases and J gave up 5 bases; unmatched junction bases: 3. CDR1 GTSNPN and CDR2 SVGIG come from the germline V gene (reference sequence). The CDR3 loop spans 11 amino acids. The CDR3 region is CASGQGDEQYF. The CDR3 coding sequence is TGTGCCTCGGGACAGGGCGACGAGCAGTACTTC. Full variable domain (remainder filled in from reference TRBV30 and TRBJ2-7): SQTIHQWPATLVQPVGSPLSLECTVEGTSNPNLYWYRQAAGRGLQLLFYSVGIGQISSEVPQNLSASRPQDRQFILSSKKLLLSDSGFYLCASGQGDEQYFGPGTRLTVT.

The CDR3 protein is CASSPDPYTSGETQYF. CDR3 sequence (DNA): TGTGCCAGCAGTCCCGACCCCTATACTAGCGGGGAGACCCAGTACTTC. The chain is built from TRBV2 and TRBJ2-5; 9 positions agree with TRBD2. Germline V gene data show CDR1 as SNHLY and CDR2 as FYNNEI. This CDR3 is built from 16 residues. V lost 5 bases and J lost 5; bases outside the gene matches: 12.